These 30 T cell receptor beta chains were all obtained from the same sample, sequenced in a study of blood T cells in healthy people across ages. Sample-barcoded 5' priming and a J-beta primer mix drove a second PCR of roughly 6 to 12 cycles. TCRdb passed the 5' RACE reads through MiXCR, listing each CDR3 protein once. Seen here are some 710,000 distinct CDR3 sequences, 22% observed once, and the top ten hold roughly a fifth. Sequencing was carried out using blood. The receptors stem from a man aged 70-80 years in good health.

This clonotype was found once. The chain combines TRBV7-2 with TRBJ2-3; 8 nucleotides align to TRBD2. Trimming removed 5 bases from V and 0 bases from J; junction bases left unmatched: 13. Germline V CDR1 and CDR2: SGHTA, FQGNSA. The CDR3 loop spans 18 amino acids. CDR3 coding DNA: TGTGCCAGCAGCCAAGTGGGACTAGTAACCACTAGCACAGATACGCAGTATTTT. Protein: CASSQVGLVTTSTDTQYF.

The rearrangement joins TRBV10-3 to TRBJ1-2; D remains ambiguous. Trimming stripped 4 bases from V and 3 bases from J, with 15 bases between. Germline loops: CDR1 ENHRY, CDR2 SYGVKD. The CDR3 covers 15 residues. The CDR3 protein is CAISAFDKRYYGYTF. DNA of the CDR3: TGTGCCATCAGTGCTTTCGACAAGCGCTACTATGGCTACACCTTC.

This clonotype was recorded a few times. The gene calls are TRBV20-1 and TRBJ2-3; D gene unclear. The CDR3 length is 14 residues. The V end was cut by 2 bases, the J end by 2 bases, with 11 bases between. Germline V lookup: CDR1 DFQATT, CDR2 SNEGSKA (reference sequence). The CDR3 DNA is TGCAGTGCTAGAAGGGCCATCGACACAGATACGCAGTATTTT. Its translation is CSARRAIDTDTQYF.

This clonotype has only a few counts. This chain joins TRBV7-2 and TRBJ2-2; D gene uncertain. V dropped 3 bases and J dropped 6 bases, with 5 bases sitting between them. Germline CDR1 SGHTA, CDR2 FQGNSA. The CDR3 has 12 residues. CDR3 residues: CASSFGPGELFF. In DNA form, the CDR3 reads TGTGCCAGCAGCTTTGGGCCCGGGGAGCTGTTTTTT.

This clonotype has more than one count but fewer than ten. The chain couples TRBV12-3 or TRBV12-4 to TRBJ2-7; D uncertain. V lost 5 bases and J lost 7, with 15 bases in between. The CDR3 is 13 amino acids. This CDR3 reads CASSLLHLGEQYF. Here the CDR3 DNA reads TGTGCCAGCAGTCTCCTCCATTTAGGAGAGCAGTACTTC.

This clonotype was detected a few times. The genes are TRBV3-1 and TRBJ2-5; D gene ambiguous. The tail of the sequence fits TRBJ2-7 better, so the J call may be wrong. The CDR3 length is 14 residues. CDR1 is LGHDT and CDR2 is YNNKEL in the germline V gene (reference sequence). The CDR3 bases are TGTGCCAGCAGCCAATTTCAAGGGATCGACGAGCAGTACTTC. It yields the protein CASSQFQGIDEQYF.

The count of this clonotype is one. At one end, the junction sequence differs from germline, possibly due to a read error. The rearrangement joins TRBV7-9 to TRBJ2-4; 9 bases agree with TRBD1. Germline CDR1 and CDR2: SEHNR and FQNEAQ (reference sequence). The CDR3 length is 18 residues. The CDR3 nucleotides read TGTGCCAGCACCTCATACAACAGGGGGCGCGGGACCAAAAGCATTCAGTACTTC. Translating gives CASTSYNRGRGTKSIQYF.

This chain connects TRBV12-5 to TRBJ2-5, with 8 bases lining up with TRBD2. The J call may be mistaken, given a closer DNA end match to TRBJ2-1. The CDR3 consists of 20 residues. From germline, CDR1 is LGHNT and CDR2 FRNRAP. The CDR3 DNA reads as TGTGCTAGTGGTTTGTCCCAGCCATCCTCCGCGGGAGGCCCCTGGGATGAGCAGTTCTTC. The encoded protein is CASGLSQPSSAGGPWDEQFF.

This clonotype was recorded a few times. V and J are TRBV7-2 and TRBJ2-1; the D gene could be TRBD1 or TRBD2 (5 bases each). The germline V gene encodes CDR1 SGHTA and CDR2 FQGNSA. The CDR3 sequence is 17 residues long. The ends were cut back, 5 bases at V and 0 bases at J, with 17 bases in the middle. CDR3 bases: TGTGCCAGCAGCCAAGTCGGGACGCGGAGCTCCTACAATGAGCAGTTCTTC. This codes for CASSQVGTRSSYNEQFF.

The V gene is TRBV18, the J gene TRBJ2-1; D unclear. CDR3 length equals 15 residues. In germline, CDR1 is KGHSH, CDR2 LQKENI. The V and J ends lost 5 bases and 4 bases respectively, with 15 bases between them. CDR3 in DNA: TGTGCCAGCTCAGCCAACATGATGGGGTACAATGAGCAGTTCTTC. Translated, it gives CASSANMMGYNEQFF.

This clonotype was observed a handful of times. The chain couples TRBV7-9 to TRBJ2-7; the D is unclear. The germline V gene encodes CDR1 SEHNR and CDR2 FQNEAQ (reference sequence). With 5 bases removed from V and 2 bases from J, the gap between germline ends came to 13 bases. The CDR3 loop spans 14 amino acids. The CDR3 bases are TGTGCCAGCAGCGGCTATCCCCAACCCTACGAGCAGTACTTC. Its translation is CASSGYPQPYEQYF.

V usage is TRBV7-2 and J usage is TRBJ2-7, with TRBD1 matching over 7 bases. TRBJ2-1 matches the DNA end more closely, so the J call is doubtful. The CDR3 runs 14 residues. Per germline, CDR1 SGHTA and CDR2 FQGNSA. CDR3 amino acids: CASSTNRGRNEQFF. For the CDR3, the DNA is TGTGCCAGCAGCACAAACAGGGGCCGGAATGAGCAGTTCTTC.

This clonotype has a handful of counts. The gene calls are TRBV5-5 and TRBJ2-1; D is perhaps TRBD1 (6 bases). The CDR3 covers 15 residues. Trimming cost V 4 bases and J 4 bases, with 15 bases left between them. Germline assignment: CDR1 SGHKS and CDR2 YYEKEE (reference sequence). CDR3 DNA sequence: TGTGCCAGCAGCCTAACAGGGTCCCTTTACAATGAGCAGTTCTTC. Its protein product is CASSLTGSLYNEQFF. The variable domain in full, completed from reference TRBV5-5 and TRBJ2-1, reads DAGVTQSPTHLIKTRGQQVTLRCSPISGHKSVSWYQQVLGQGPQFIFQYYEKEERGRGNFPDRFSARQFPNYSSELNVNALLLGDSALYLCASSLTGSLYNEQFFGPGTRLTVL.

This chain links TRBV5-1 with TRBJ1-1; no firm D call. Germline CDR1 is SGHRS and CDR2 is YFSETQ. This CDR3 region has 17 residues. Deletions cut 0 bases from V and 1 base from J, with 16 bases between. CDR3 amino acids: CASSLVRDTLGNTEAFF. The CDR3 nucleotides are TGCGCCAGCAGCTTGGTGAGGGATACACTGGGGAACACTGAAGCTTTCTTT.

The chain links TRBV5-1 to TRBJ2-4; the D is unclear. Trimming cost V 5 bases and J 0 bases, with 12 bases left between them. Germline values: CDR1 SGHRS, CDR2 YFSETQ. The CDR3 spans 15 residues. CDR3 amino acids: CASRADGLAKNIQYF. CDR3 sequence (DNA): TGCGCCAGCAGGGCAGACGGTCTAGCCAAAAACATTCAGTACTTC.

CDR3 in DNA: TGTGCCAGCAGCGCGGGGGCTCGGTTCAACGTCCTGACTTTC. Encoded protein: CASSAGARFNVLTF. The V call is TRBV6-2 or TRBV6-3, the J call TRBJ2-6, with TRBD2 as a possible D gene (7 bases). The length of the CDR3 is 14 residues. CDR1 is MNHEY and CDR2 is SVGEGT in the germline V gene. Trimming cost V 6 bases and J 9 bases, with 15 bases left between them.

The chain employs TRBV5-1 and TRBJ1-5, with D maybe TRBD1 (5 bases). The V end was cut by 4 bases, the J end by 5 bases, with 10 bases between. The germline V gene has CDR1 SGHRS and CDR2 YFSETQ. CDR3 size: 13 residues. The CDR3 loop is CASSLGPDQPQHF. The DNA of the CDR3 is TGCGCCAGCAGCCTGGGACCCGATCAGCCCCAGCATTTT.

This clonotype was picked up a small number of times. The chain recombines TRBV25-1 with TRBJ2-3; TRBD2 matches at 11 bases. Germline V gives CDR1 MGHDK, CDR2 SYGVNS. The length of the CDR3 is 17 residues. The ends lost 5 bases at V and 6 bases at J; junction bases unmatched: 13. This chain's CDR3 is CASSWGLAGGLGDTQYF. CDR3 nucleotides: TGTGCCAGCAGTTGGGGCTTAGCGGGAGGGCTGGGGGATACGCAGTATTTT.

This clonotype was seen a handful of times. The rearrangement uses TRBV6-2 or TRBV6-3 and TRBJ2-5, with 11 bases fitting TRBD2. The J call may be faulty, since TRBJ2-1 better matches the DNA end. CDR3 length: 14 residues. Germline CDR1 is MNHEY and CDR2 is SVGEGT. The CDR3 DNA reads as TGTGCCAGCAGCTTTGGACTAGCGGGCGTTGAGCAGTTCTTC. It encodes CASSFGLAGVEQFF.

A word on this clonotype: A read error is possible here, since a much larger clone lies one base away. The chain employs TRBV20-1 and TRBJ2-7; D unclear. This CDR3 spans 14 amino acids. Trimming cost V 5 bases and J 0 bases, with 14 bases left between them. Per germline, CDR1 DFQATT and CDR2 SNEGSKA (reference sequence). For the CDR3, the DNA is TGCAGTGCTGGCTCGACCAGGAGCTCCTACGAGCAGTACTTC. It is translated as CSAGSTRSSYEQYF.

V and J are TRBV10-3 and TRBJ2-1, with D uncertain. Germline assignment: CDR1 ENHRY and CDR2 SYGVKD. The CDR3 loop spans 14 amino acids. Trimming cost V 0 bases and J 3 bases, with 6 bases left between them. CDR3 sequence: CAISESTDYNEQFF. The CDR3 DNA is TGTGCCATCAGTGAGTCGACGGACTACAATGAGCAGTTCTTC.

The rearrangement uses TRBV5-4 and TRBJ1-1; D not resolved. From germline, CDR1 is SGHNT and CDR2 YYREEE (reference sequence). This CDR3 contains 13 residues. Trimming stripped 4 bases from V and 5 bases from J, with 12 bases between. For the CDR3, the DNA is TGTGCCAGCAGCCAATCCATTGGGACTGAAGCTTTCTTT. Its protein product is CASSQSIGTEAFF.

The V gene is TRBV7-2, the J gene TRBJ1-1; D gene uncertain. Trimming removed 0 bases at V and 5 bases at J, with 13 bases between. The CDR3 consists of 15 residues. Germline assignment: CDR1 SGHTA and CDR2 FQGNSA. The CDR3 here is CASSLAGNSLTEAFF. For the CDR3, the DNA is TGTGCCAGCAGCTTAGCTGGTAACAGCCTTACTGAAGCTTTCTTT.

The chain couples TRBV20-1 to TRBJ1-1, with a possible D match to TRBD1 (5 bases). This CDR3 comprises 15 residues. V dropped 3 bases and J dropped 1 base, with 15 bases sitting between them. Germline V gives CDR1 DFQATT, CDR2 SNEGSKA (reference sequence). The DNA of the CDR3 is TGCAGTGCTAGCCCAGCCTCGACAGCGAACACTGAAGCTTTCTTT. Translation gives CSASPASTANTEAFF.

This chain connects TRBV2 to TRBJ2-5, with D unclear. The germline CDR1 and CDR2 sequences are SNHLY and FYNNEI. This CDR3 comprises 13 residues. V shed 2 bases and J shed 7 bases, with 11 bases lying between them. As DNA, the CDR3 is TGTGCCAGCAGTGAATACGGCTCGGTGACCCAGTACTTC. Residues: CASSEYGSVTQYF.

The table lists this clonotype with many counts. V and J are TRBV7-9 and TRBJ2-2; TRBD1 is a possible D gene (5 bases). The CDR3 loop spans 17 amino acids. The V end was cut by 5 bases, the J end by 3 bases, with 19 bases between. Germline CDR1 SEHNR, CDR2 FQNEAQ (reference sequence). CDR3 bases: TGTGCCAGCAGCCCTCCCACGGGCAGGGTGGACACCGGGGAGCTGTTTTTT. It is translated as CASSPPTGRVDTGELFF.

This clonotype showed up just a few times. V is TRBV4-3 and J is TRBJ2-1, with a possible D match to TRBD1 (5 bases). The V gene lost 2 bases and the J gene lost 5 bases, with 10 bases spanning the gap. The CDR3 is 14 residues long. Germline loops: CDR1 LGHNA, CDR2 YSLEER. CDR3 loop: CASSQYQGNNEQFF. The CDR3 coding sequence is TGCGCCAGCAGCCAATACCAGGGCAACAATGAGCAGTTCTTC.

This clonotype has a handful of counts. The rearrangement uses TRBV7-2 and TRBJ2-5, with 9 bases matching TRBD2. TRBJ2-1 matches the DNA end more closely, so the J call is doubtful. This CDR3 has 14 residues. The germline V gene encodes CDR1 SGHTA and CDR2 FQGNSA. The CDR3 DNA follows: TGTGCCAGCAGCCCCTCTGGCGGGAGGGTGGGGCAGTTCTTC. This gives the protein CASSPSGGRVGQFF.

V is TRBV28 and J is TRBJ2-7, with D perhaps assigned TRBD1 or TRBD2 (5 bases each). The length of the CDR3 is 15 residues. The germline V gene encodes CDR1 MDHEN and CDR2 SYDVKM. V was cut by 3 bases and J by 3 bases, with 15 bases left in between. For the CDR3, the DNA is TGTGCCAGCAGTTTCGAAGGGGAGAGCGGCTACGAGCAGTACTTC. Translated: CASSFEGESGYEQYF.

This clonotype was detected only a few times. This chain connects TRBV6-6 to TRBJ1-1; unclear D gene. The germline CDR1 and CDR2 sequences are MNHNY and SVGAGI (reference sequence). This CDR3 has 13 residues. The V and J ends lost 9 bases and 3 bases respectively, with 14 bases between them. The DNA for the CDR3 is TGTGCCAGTCGATGGGGTGGGGACACTGAAGCTTTCTTT. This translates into CASRWGGDTEAFF.